This T cell receptor (beta chain) comes out of a study of T cell responses to AZD1222 COVID-19 vaccine. Overall study context: The study pooled second doses at about 4 or about 12 weeks. Whole-study findings and limits: Researchers took repertoire samples only after the peak T cell response had come. The breadth and depth of Spike-specific TCRs increased once two AZD1222 doses had been given. Close to half of all spike-specific TCRs reportedly target regions of the variants that are unmutated.

In regard to this clone: Antigen specificity is unknown.

The CDR3 consists of 16 residues. Germline-derived CDR1 and CDR2 are SGHRS and YFSETQ. V lost 4 bases and J 1 base, leaving 14 bases between the germline ends. Some clones are missing from TCRdb's copy, which holds only in-frame ones; the method was immunoSEQ multiplex PCR. The table lists approximately 84,000 clones, 85% to 90% of them singletons. The receptor was isolated from an adult in good health. The chain couples TRBV5-1 to TRBJ1-4, with D maybe TRBD1 (6 bases). Specimen: peripheral blood, collected on day 0 of AZD1222 vaccination. The CDR3 reads CASSRTVQGTNEKLFF. Here the CDR3 DNA reads TGCGCCAGCAGCCGGACCGTACAGGGAACTAATGAAAAACTGTTTTTT.